The 26 T cell receptor beta chains presented below share a single source sample, sequenced in a study of shared T cell receptors in the human thymus. Assay used: immunoSEQ multiplex PCR; TCRdb lists only in-frame clones, some missing. This table has approximately 660,000 clones, approximately 90% appearing once. Another study also made use of these data, one on human thymus T cells.

The sequencing input was thymocytes. These receptors came from a boy less than two years old with a congenital heart defect.

This clone was seen a single time. The chain carries TRBV25-1 and TRBJ2-5, with TRBD1 matching over 7 bases. Germline V gene lookup returns CDR1 MGHDK and CDR2 SYGVNS. With V trimmed by 4 bases and J by 5 bases, 7 bases remained unmatched. The CDR3 loop spans 14 amino acids. The CDR3 bases are TGTGCCAGCAGTGCAAAAGGGGGCTGGGAGACCCAGTACTTC. It specifies CASSAKGGWETQYF.

This chain uses TRBV6-1 with TRBJ1-5; D unresolved. The CDR3 is made up of 16 amino acids. The V and J ends lost 4 bases and 0 bases respectively, with 13 bases between them. The V gene's germline CDR1 is MNHNS and CDR2 SASEGT. This CDR3 is CASSVPDGNSNQPQHF. The CDR3 DNA reads TGTGCCAGCAGTGTCCCGGACGGGAATAGCAATCAGCCCCAGCATTTT.

The V gene is TRBV11-1, the J gene TRBJ2-7; TRBD2 matches at 7 bases. The V gene end was trimmed by 2 bases and the J gene end by 2 bases; junction bases not matched to a gene: 9. The CDR3 is made up of 16 amino acids. CDR1 is SGHAT, CDR2 FQDESV, per germline (reference sequence). The CDR3 DNA is TGTGCCAGCAGCTTAAGTTCCCTAGCGGATCCCTACGAGCAGTACTTC. This sequence encodes CASSLSSLADPYEQYF. Complete variable domain (other parts from reference TRBV11-1 and TRBJ2-7): EAEVAQSPRYKITEKSQAVAFWCDPISGHATLYWYRQILGQGPELLVQFQDESVVDDSQLPKDRFSAERLKGVDSTLKIQPAELGDSAMYLCASSLSSLADPYEQYFGPGTRLTVT.

The J gene is TRBJ2-1, the V gene TRBV27, with 7 positions matching TRBD2. The length of the CDR3 is 13 residues. After removal of 2 bases from V and 12 bases from J, the junction contained 7 bases not matched to a gene. CDR1 is MNHEY, CDR2 SMNVEV, per germline (reference sequence). DNA of the CDR3: TGTGCCAGCAGTTTAAACGATGGGGGGGGGCAGTTCTTC. Residues: CASSLNDGGGQFF.

The rearrangement links TRBV6-4 to TRBJ2-3; a possible D gene is TRBD2 (6 bases). Between the trimmed V and J ends, which lost 5 bases and 4 bases, there was a span of 16 bases. This CDR3 has 15 residues. Germline V lookup: CDR1 MRHNA, CDR2 SNTAGT. The DNA of the CDR3 is TGTGCCAGCAGTCCGACTAGTAAGCGACCAGATACGCAGTATTTT. Amino acid sequence: CASSPTSKRPDTQYF.

The V gene is TRBV7-2, the J gene TRBJ2-1; maybe TRBD2 (5 bases). Germline lookup yields CDR1 SGHTA and CDR2 FQGNSA. The CDR3 is 15 residues long. The V and J ends lost 4 bases and 5 bases respectively, with 15 bases between them. The CDR3 DNA follows: TGTGCCAGCAGCTCAGGACTCTACGTCCACAATGAGCAGTTCTTC. As protein: CASSSGLYVHNEQFF.

The rearrangement links TRBV4-3 to TRBJ2-2; a possible D gene is TRBD2 (5 bases). This CDR3 is 17 amino acids long. In germline, CDR1 is LGHNA, CDR2 YSLEER. The germline V and J ends were trimmed by 4 bases and 0 bases, with 15 bases remaining between them. The DNA of the CDR3 is TGCGCCAGCAGCCGAAACCCCCGGGAATCGAACACCGGGGAGCTGTTTTTT. Translated: CASSRNPRESNTGELFF.

This clone turned up a few times. The chain employs TRBV28 and TRBJ2-7, with 11 bases matching TRBD2. This CDR3 region has 17 residues. Germline CDR1 reads MDHEN; CDR2 reads SYDVKM. J lost 2 bases, V lost 5 bases, and 11 bases had no gene match. CDR3 DNA sequence: TGTGCCAGCAGTCCCGGGGCGGGGACTAGCGGTACCTACGAGCAGTACTTC. Translated: CASSPGAGTSGTYEQYF.

The V call is TRBV5-1, the J call TRBJ2-7; 9 nucleotides align to TRBD2. The J segment lost 9 bases and the V segment lost 2 bases, leaving 9 bases of the junction unmatched. Germline CDR1 is SGHRS and CDR2 is YFSETQ. The CDR3 covers 14 residues. In DNA, the CDR3 is TGCGCCAGCAGCTTTATGCGGGAGGGCAGGCGGCAGTACTTC. Its translation: CASSFMREGRRQYF.

This chain links TRBV28 with TRBJ2-7; 10 nucleotides align to TRBD2. The CDR3 has 16 amino acids. Germline V gene sequence: CDR1 MDHEN, CDR2 SYDVKM. With V trimmed by 3 bases and J by 0 bases, 5 bases remained unmatched. The CDR3 here is CASSFYSGRFSYEQYF. The CDR3 DNA reads TGTGCCAGCAGTTTCTATAGCGGGAGGTTCTCCTACGAGCAGTACTTC.

The V and J genes are TRBV5-1 and TRBJ1-2, with D perhaps TRBD1 (6 bases). The CDR3 consists of 15 residues. Deletions cut 4 bases from V and 7 bases from J, with 20 bases between. Per germline, CDR1 SGHRS and CDR2 YFSETQ. CDR3 sequence: CASSLEDSRLGGYTF. DNA for the CDR3: TGCGCCAGCAGCCTGGAGGACAGCCGGTTAGGTGGCTACACCTTC.

The chain couples TRBV6-4 to TRBJ2-3, with TRBD2 identical over 7 bases. Losses at the gene ends were 6 bases for V and 4 bases for J; bases not matched to a gene: 7. The CDR3 covers 14 residues. The germline CDR1 and CDR2 sequences are MRHNA and SNTAGT. The CDR3 bases are TGTGCCAGCAGGAGACTAGCAGCATCAGATACGCAGTATTTT. This encodes CASRRLAASDTQYF.

The gene calls are TRBV19 and TRBJ2-7; D not resolved. CDR1 and CDR2 (germline): LNHDA, SQIVND (reference sequence). Deletions cut 1 base from V and 7 bases from J, with 14 bases between. The CDR3 extends over 14 amino acids. The CDR3 sequence: CASSIASSDGEQYF. The CDR3 DNA reads as TGTGCCAGTAGTATAGCGAGCTCCGACGGGGAGCAGTACTTC.

The chain couples TRBV6-5 to TRBJ1-1; unclear D gene. Germline-derived CDR1 and CDR2 are MNHEY and SVGAGI. The V end lost 6 bases, the J end lost 4 bases, and 12 bases lay between the germline ends. The CDR3 has 13 residues. Here the CDR3 DNA reads TGTGCCAGCAGCCCCTACCTAAGCACTGAAGCTTTCTTT. Protein product: CASSPYLSTEAFF.

The chain carries TRBV5-6 and TRBJ2-1; tentative D call: TRBD2 (6 bases). Trimming removed 4 bases from V and 5 bases from J, with 13 bases in between. CDR3 length: 14 amino acids. Germline V CDR1 and CDR2: SGHDT, YYEEEE. CDR3 DNA sequence: TGTGCCAGCAGCGGGGGGTGGCGGAACAATGAGCAGTTCTTC. It encodes CASSGGWRNNEQFF. Combining the CDR3 with reference TRBV5-6 and TRBJ2-1 gives the whole variable domain DAGVTQSPTHLIKTRGQQVTLRCSPKSGHDTVSWYQQALGQGPQFIFQYYEEEERQRGNFPDRFSGHQFPNYSSELNVNALLLGDSALYLCASSGGWRNNEQFFGPGTRLTVL.

This clone was observed a single time. The rearrangement joins TRBV19 to TRBJ1-2; 11 nucleotides agree with TRBD1. The CDR3 has 16 amino acids. Germline lookup yields CDR1 LNHDA and CDR2 SQIVND (reference sequence). J gave up 0 bases and V 5 bases, and 5 bases lay outside the gene matches. DNA of the CDR3: TGTGCCAGTAGTTCCGGGACAGGGGGACCTAACTATGGCTACACCTTC. Protein: CASSSGTGGPNYGYTF.

This clone was seen a few times. The rearrangement joins TRBV29-1 to TRBJ2-7; D may be TRBD2 (5 bases). Per the germline V gene, CDR1 is SQVTM and CDR2 is ANQGSEA. Between the trimmed V and J ends, which lost 7 bases and 0 bases, there was a span of 19 bases. This CDR3 is 15 amino acids long. Here the CDR3 DNA reads TGCAGCGCCGCTAAGGGTAGGACTGACTCCTACGAGCAGTACTTC. It yields the protein CSAAKGRTDSYEQYF.

The rearrangement joins TRBV7-9 to TRBJ2-2; 8 nucleotides match TRBD1. After removal of 4 bases from V and 3 bases from J, the junction contained 10 bases not matched to a gene. The CDR3 totals 17 residues. CDR1 is SEHNR, CDR2 FQNEAQ, per germline (reference sequence). CDR3 coding DNA: TGTGCCAGCAGCTGGAGGGGCAGGGGGCGGGACACCGGGGAGCTGTTTTTT. It is translated as CASSWRGRGRDTGELFF.

J is TRBJ1-1 and V is TRBV7-4; D is ambiguous. Germline V CDR1 and CDR2: SGHVT, SQSDAQ. Trimming took off 1 base at V and 1 base at J, with 7 bases between the two ends. The CDR3 runs to 14 residues. The chain's CDR3 is CASSLDAANTEAFF. CDR3 sequence (DNA): TGTGCCAGCAGCTTAGACGCGGCGAACACTGAAGCTTTCTTT.

The J gene is TRBJ1-3, the V gene TRBV11-3; TRBD1 might be the D (6 bases). Trimming removed 5 bases from V and 2 bases from J, with 19 bases in between. Germline lookup yields CDR1 SGHNT and CDR2 YENEEA. The CDR3 sequence is 17 residues long. As DNA, the CDR3 is TGTGCCAGCAGCGCAATGGGGGCACGGCCGCCTGGAAACACCATATATTTT. This sequence encodes CASSAMGARPPGNTIYF.

In this sample, this clone turned up once. This chain connects TRBV2 to TRBJ2-7, with 8 bases lining up with TRBD1. In germline, CDR1 is SNHLY, CDR2 FYNNEI. V shed 6 bases, J shed 3 bases, and the junction held 7 bases outside the gene matches. This CDR3 contains 14 residues. CDR3 DNA sequence: TGTGCCAGCAGCCCGGGACAGGAGAACTACGAGCAGTACTTC. Encoded protein: CASSPGQENYEQYF.

This rearrangement joins TRBV6-1 to TRBJ1-3; unclear D gene. The CDR3 consists of 15 residues. The V gene's germline CDR1 is MNHNS and CDR2 SASEGT. Trimming took off 9 bases at V and 0 bases at J, with 15 bases between the two ends. This chain's CDR3 is CASRTAGNSGNTIYF. In DNA, the CDR3 is TGTGCCAGTCGTACCGCGGGGAACTCTGGAAACACCATATATTTT.

The CDR3 sequence is CSVEGTGAYNEQFF. The CDR3 bases are TGCAGCGTTGAGGGGACAGGCGCATACAATGAGCAGTTCTTC. The rearrangement uses TRBV29-1 and TRBJ2-1; 8 bases are a match to TRBD1. The CDR3 is made up of 14 amino acids. Trimming removed 3 bases from V and 4 bases from J; junction bases left unmatched: 5. Germline CDR1 is SQVTM and CDR2 is ANQGSEA.

The rearrangement links TRBV5-4 to TRBJ2-5; D is uncertain. The length of the CDR3 is 13 residues. V was clipped by 5 bases and J by 5 bases, with 13 bases between them. CDR1 and CDR2 (germline): SGHNT, YYREEE (reference sequence). CDR3 in amino acids: CASSLSRSETQYF. Here the CDR3 DNA reads TGTGCCAGCAGTCTATCGCGTTCTGAGACCCAGTACTTC.

This clone has a single count. The rearrangement uses TRBV19 and TRBJ2-7, with 8 nucleotides matching TRBD1. CDR1 LNHDA and CDR2 SQIVND come from the germline V gene (reference sequence). The CDR3 has 15 amino acids. V was pared by 1 base and J by 1 base, with 3 bases of the junction left unmatched. As DNA, the CDR3 is TGTGCCAGTAGTATAGGGGGACAGGTATCCTACGAGCAGTACTTC. Translated, it gives CASSIGGQVSYEQYF. The full variable domain, its missing parts supplied by reference TRBV19 and TRBJ2-7, is DGGITQSPKYLFRKEGQNVTLSCEQNLNHDAMYWYRQDPGQGLRLIYYSQIVNDFQKGDIAEGYSVSREKKESFPLTVTSAQKNPTAFYLCASSIGGQVSYEQYFGPGTRLTVT.

V is TRBV11-2 and J is TRBJ2-7; 14 bases agree with TRBD2. The germline V gene has CDR1 SGHAT and CDR2 FQNNGV. The CDR3 extends over 16 amino acids. V gave up 4 bases and J gave up 7 bases; unmatched junction bases: 9. CDR3 sequence: CASSSGTSGRACEQYF. DNA for the CDR3: TGTGCCAGCAGCTCCGGGACTAGCGGGAGAGCGTGTGAGCAGTACTTC.